Listed below are T cell receptor beta chains from one sample, sequenced in a study of blood T cells in healthy people across ages. MiXCR was run by TCRdb on the 5' RACE reads, yielding one entry per CDR3 protein. The sample includes some 880,000 distinct CDR3 sequences, under 40% of them seen just once. Sequenced input: blood. The receptors were gathered from a man aged 18 to 29 in good health. Both conserved end residues are part of each CDR3. D genes are given only for firm matches. Clone size appears in some rows only: once, few, many, or a class for an expanded clone.

D,V,J,size,DNA,CDR3
.,TRBV5-1,TRBJ1-2,many,TGCGCCAGCAGCTCGCAGTATGGCTACACCTTC,CASSSQYGYTF
.,TRBV20-1,TRBJ1-2,many,TGCAGTGCTAGAGCGGCCATGGACAGAATAACCTATGGCTACACCTTC,CSARAAMDRITYGYTF
.,TRBV4-3,TRBJ2-2,.,TGCGCCAGCAGCCTCTACAAATATCCCGGGACAAAGAACACCGGGGAGCTGTTTTTT,CASSLYKYPGTKNTGELFF
.,TRBV7-9,TRBJ2-1,many,TGTGCCAGCAGTCATTGGGGGAATGAGCAGTTCTTC,CASSHWGNEQFF
.,TRBV27,TRBJ1-2,.,TGTGCCAGCAGTTTGGGGGTCGAGAGGTTCGGCTATGGCTACACCTTC,CASSLGVERFGYGYTF
TRBD1,TRBV9,TRBJ2-1,.,TGTGCCAGCAGCGTAGGCCTTGGGACAGGGTGGAACAATGAGCAGTTCTTC,CASSVGLGTGWNNEQFF
TRBD1,TRBV10-3,TRBJ2-5,.,TGTGCCATCAGGGAGGGACAGGAGGAGGGGACCCAGTACTTC,CAIREGQEEGTQYF
.,TRBV4-1,TRBJ2-4,.,TGCGCCAGCAGCCAAGACTTGGGGGGGCAGGGCTTACTAGCCAAAAACATTCAGTACTTC,CASSQDLGGQGLLAKNIQYF
TRBD2,TRBV20-1,TRBJ2-1,few,TGCAGTGCTGACGGGGGGGCCACCTACAATGAGCAGTTCTTC,CSADGGATYNEQFF
TRBD1,TRBV4-1,TRBJ1-2,.,TGCGCCAGCAGCCCTTCGACAGGGGCCCCTAACTATGGCTACACCTTC,CASSPSTGAPNYGYTF
TRBD1,TRBV5-5,TRBJ1-4,once,TGTGCCAGCAACCCCGGGACAGGGGCTGAAAAACTGTTTTTT,CASNPGTGAEKLFF
.,TRBV11-2,TRBJ1-5,.,TGTGCCAGCCAGGGGAGCAGCAATCAGCCCCAGCATTTT,CASQGSSNQPQHF
.,TRBV20-1,TRBJ1-6,.,TGCAGTGCTAGAGCTCCCCCAGTGGGGGACCTTAGGAATTCACCCCTCCACTTT,CSARAPPVGDLRNSPLHF
TRBD1,TRBV14,TRBJ2-7,.,TGTGCCAGCAGCCACCAAGGGGACAGGACTCCTTACGAGCAGTACTTC,CASSHQGDRTPYEQYF
.,TRBV2,TRBJ2-1,.,TGTGCCATCTGGGTCGCAAGGGGGGGCCGTGGAAATGAGCAGTTCTTC,CAIWVARGGRGNEQFF
TRBD1,TRBV5-5,TRBJ1-6,once,TGTGCCAGCAGCCCGGCAGGGGGTCTTCGGTCACCCCTCCACTTT,CASSPAGGLRSPLHF
TRBD2,TRBV7-2,TRBJ2-3,.,TGTGCCAGCAGCCCCTCTAGCGGGGGGAACCGAGATACGCAGTATTTT,CASSPSSGGNRDTQYF
.,TRBV4-1,TRBJ1-5,.,TGCGCCAGCAGCCAAGATCCAGGGGGCAATCAGCCCCAGCATTTT,CASSQDPGGNQPQHF
TRBD1,TRBV20-1,TRBJ2-3,.,TGCAGTGCTAGGGGAGAGACAGGGATGGGCACAGATACGCAGTATTTT,CSARGETGMGTDTQYF
TRBD1,TRBV18,TRBJ1-5,few,TGTGCCAGCTCACCCCAGGGGGATCCTGGTCAGCCCCAGCATTTT,CASSPQGDPGQPQHF
TRBD1,TRBV24-1,TRBJ2-1,.,TGTGCCACCAGTGAAACGCGACAGGGGAAGGGTGAGCAGTTCTTC,CATSETRQGKGEQFF
TRBD2,TRBV4-2,TRBJ2-5,few,TGTGCCAGCAGCCAAGTTAGAGGACTAGCGGGGGCCAAAAGGGAGACCCAGTACTTC,CASSQVRGLAGAKRETQYF
TRBD1,TRBV29-1,TRBJ1-4,few,TGCAGCGTTAGGAGGGGACAGCGTAATGAAAAACTGTTTTTT,CSVRRGQRNEKLFF
.,TRBV10-3,TRBJ2-1,.,TGTGCCATCAGCACCGGGCCATACAATGAGCAGTTCTTC,CAISTGPYNEQFF
TRBD1,TRBV7-2,TRBJ2-3,.,TGTGCCAGCAGCATAAGGACAGGGGAAGCAGATACGCAGTATTTT,CASSIRTGEADTQYF
TRBD1,TRBV6-2/TRBV6-3,TRBJ1-5,.,TGTGCCAGCAGGTACACGGGACAGCTCAATCAGCCCCAGCATTTT,CASRYTGQLNQPQHF
TRBD2,TRBV2,TRBJ2-5,few,TGTGCCAGCAGTAGGGAGCGGGGTACGGGAAATGAGCAGTACTTC,CASSRERGTGNEQYF
.,TRBV7-6,TRBJ2-7,.,TGTGCCAGCAGCCCCGTCGAAGGGCCCTACGAGCAGTACTTC,CASSPVEGPYEQYF
.,TRBV6-2/TRBV6-3,TRBJ2-1,.,TGTGCCAGCAGTTTGCTCTCAGGGGGGCCTGAGCAGTTCTTC,CASSLLSGGPEQFF
.,TRBV15,TRBJ1-1,.,TGTGCCACCAGCAGAGGTAGGGAGAACACTGAAGCTTTCTTT,CATSRGRENTEAFF
.,TRBV4-3,TRBJ1-6,few,TGCGCCAGCAGCCTTTCCTCGGCGGCCCGTGGGAATTCACCCCTCCACTTT,CASSLSSAARGNSPLHF
.,TRBV12-3/TRBV12-4,TRBJ2-5,.,TGTGCCAGCAGTCTTTCGGTAGCCCAAGAGACCCAGTACTTC,CASSLSVAQETQYF
.,TRBV14,TRBJ2-1,few,TGTGCCAGCAGCCAAGATATCGGAGGGTTTGCGAGACAGTTCTTC,CASSQDIGGFARQFF
.,TRBV12-3/TRBV12-4,TRBJ2-7,.,TGTGCCAGCAGTGGGGGCCTTAAGGCCGAGCAGTACTTC,CASSGGLKAEQYF
.,TRBV12-3/TRBV12-4,TRBJ2-7,many,TGTGCCAGCAATAACGGCTCCTACGAGCAGTACTTC,CASNNGSYEQYF
.,TRBV27,TRBJ2-1,few,TGTGCCAGCAGTTTAGTGGTCACCTTCTCCTACAATGAGCAGTTCTTC,CASSLVVTFSYNEQFF
.,TRBV6-2/TRBV6-3,TRBJ1-5,once,TGTGCCAGCAGTTACTCCAAGGGACATCCGTATCAGCCCCAGCATTTT,CASSYSKGHPYQPQHF
TRBD2,TRBV20-1,TRBJ2-1,many,TGCAGTGCCCGACTAGCGGGGGGGGATGAGCAGTTCTTC,CSARLAGGDEQFF
.,TRBV24-1,TRBJ1-1,.,TGTGCCACCAGTCGGGGAGGCGCTGAAGCTTTCTTT,CATSRGGAEAFF
.,TRBV4-2,TRBJ1-6,few,TGTGCCAGCAGCCAAGGCCTTAGCGCGTATAATTCACCCCTCCACTTT,CASSQGLSAYNSPLHF
.,TRBV20-1,TRBJ1-2,many,TGCAGTGCTAGAGAGGCGCAGACCTATGGCTACACCTTC,CSAREAQTYGYTF
TRBD1,TRBV7-9,TRBJ1-2,few,TGTGCCAGCAGCAATGGACAGGGATCCGGTTCTAACTATGGCTACACCTTC,CASSNGQGSGSNYGYTF
TRBD1,TRBV7-2,TRBJ2-1,many,TGTGCCAGCAGACCCCCCGGGACAGGGCTCAATGAGCAGTTCTTC,CASRPPGTGLNEQFF
.,TRBV28,TRBJ1-2,.,TGTGCCAGCAGTGGGCGGGTCTATGGCTACACCTTC,CASSGRVYGYTF
.,TRBV11-2,TRBJ2-7,.,TGTGCCAGCAGCTTAGTGGCCAGGGCGGCCGAGCAGTACTTC,CASSLVARAAEQYF
TRBD1,TRBV7-9,TRBJ2-1,few,TGTGCCAGCAGCAAGCCGGGACAGCACAATGAGCAGTTCTTC,CASSKPGQHNEQFF
.,TRBV21-1,TRBJ2-5,.,TGTGCCAGCAGCAAATTTGGGGGGCAAGAGGAAGGGGATAGGTATTTTACGCGGGTGCAGTACTTC,CASSKFGGQEEGDRYFTRVQYF
.,TRBV4-3,TRBJ2-3,many,TGCGCCAGCAGCCAAGATCGGACCCAGGGTACAGATACGCAGTATTTT,CASSQDRTQGTDTQYF
TRBD1,TRBV4-1,TRBJ1-6,.,TGCGCCAGCAGCCAGTCGACAGGGATAAATTCACCCCTCCACTTT,CASSQSTGINSPLHF
.,TRBV7-2,TRBJ2-2,.,TGTGCCAGCAGCCCGGGCTTTAGGGGGGAGCTGTTTTTT,CASSPGFRGELFF
.,TRBV12-3/TRBV12-4,TRBJ2-1,.,TGTGCCAGCTTCAAGCGGGACAATGAGCAGTTCTTC,CASFKRDNEQFF
TRBD2,TRBV27,TRBJ2-5,few,TGTGCCAGCAGTTTCCGAGGCGGGGGTAATTTCGAGACCCAGTACTTC,CASSFRGGGNFETQYF
.,TRBV5-6,TRBJ2-7,many,TGTGCCAGCAGTCATGGAGACTTCTACGAGCAGTACTTC,CASSHGDFYEQYF
.,TRBV20-1,TRBJ1-6,.,TGCAGTGCTAGAGGATACGGGGCTCAGGGCCATTCACCCCTCCACTTT,CSARGYGAQGHSPLHF
.,TRBV5-6,TRBJ1-1,.,TGTGCCAGCAAACAGGGCTACACTGAAGCTTTCTTT,CASKQGYTEAFF
.,TRBV7-2,TRBJ2-7,.,TGTGCCAGCAGCGCTAGCGACGGTCCCTACGAGCAGTACTTC,CASSASDGPYEQYF
TRBD1,TRBV4-3,TRBJ2-1,few,TGCGCCAGCAGCCTTTTCGGGACAGGAGAGAATGAGCAGTTCTTC,CASSLFGTGENEQFF
.,TRBV5-1,TRBJ2-3,many,TGCGCCAGCAGCTCGGACAGATCCAGAGATACGCAGTATTTT,CASSSDRSRDTQYF
.,TRBV20-1,TRBJ1-1,few,TGCAGTGCTGCGATCCGGGACACTGAAGCTTTCTTT,CSAAIRDTEAFF
.,TRBV7-2,TRBJ1-1,.,TGTGCCAGCAGCTCCCGAGGCCAGGTCGCTTTCTTT,CASSSRGQVAFF